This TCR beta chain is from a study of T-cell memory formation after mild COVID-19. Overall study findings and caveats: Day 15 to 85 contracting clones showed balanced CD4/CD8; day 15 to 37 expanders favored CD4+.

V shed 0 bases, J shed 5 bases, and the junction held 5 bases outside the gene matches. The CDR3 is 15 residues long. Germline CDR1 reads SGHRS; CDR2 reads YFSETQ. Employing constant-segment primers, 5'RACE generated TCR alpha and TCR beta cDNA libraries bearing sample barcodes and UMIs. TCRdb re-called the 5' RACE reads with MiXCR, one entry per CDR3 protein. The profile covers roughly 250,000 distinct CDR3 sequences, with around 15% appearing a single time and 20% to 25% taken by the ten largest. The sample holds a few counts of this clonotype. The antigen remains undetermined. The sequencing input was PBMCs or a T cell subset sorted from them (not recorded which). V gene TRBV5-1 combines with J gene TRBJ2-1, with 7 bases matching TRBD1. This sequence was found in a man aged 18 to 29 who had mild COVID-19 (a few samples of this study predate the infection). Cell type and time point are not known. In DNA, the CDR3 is TGCGCCAGCAGCTTGGACTTTAGGGGGCACAATGAGCAGTTCTTC. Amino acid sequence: CASSLDFRGHNEQFF.